This T cell receptor beta chain is from a study of T cell changes during pregnancy in multiple sclerosis. The CDR3 has 17 amino acids. The germline CDR1 and CDR2 sequences are SGHDT and YYEEEE. The V gene end was trimmed by 6 bases and the J gene end by 0 bases; junction bases not matched to a gene: 13. Here immunoSEQ multiplex PCR was the method, and the copy in TCRdb shows in-frame clones only, minus some. Altogether fewer than 50,000 clones are present, approximately 90% being singletons, with the ten largest covering roughly 10%. The specimen was CD8+ T cells from peripheral blood mononuclear cells, collected after pregnancy. The J gene is TRBJ2-7, the V gene TRBV5-6, with 9 bases aligning to TRBD1. The sequence came from a female donor with multiple sclerosis, enrolled in a pregnancy study. CDR3 DNA sequence: TGTGCCAGCACTTTGGCGTGGGGACAGGGCGACTCCTACGAGCAGTACTTC. Amino acid sequence: CASTLAWGQGDSYEQYF.